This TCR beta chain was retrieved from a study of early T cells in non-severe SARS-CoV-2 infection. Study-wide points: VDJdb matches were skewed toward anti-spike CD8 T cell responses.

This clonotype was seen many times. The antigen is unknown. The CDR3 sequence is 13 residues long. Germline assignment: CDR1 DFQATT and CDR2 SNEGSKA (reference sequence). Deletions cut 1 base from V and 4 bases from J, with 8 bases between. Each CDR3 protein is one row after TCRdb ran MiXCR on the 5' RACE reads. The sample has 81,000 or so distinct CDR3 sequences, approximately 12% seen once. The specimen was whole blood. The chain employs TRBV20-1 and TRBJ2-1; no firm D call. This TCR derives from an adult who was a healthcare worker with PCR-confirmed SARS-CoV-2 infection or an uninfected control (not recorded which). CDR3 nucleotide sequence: TGCAGTGCTAGAGGACACCTATACAATGAGCAGTTCTTC. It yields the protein CSARGHLYNEQFF.